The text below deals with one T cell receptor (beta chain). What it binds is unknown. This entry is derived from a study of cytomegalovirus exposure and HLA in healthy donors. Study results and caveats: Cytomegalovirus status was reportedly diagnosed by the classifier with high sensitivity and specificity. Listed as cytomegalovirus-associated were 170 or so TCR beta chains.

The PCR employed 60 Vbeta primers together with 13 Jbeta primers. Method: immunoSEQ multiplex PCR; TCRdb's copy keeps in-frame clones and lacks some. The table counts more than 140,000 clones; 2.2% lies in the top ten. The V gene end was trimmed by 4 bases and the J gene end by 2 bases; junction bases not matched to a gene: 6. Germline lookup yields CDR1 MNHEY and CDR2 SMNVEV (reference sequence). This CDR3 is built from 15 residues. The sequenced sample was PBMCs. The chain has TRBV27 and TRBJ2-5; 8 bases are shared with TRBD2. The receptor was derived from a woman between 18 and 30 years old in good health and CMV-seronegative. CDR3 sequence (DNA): TGTGCCAGCAGTTCCCTTCCTAGCGGGCAAGAGACCCAGTACTTC. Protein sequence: CASSSLPSGQETQYF.